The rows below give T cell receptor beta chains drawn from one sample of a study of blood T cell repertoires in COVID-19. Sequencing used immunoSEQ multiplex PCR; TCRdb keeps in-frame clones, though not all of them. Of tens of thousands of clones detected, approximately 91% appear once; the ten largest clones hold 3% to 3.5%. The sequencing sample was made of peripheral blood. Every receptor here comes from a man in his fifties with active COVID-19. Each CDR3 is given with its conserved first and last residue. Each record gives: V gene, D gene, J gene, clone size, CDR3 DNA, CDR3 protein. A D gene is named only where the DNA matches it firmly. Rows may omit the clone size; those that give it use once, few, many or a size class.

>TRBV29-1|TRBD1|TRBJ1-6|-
TGCAGCGTTTCGTCGCGGCAGGGGGCTCGGGGTTCACCCCTCCACTTT
CSVSSRQGARGSPLHF
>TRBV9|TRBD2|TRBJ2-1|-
TGTGCCAGCAGCGAACTGGGGACTAGCGACAATGAGCAGTTCTTC
CASSELGTSDNEQFF
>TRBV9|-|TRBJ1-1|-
TGTGCCAGCAGCGTAGACGGGTTCCTCGGGACTGAAGCTTTCTTT
CASSVDGFLGTEAFF
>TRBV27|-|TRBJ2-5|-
TGTGCCAGCAGTCTCACAGGGAACCAAGAGACCCAGTACTTC
CASSLTGNQETQYF
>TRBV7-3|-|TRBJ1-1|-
TGTGCCAGCGCCCAGGGAGGGACCACTGAAGCTTTCTTT
CASAQGGTTEAFF
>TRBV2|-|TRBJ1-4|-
TGTGCCAGCAGTCCCGGACAGTCCAGTAATGAAAAACTGTTTTTT
CASSPGQSSNEKLFF
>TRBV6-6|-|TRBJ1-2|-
TGTGCCAGCAGCTCAGGGGAACGTGATGGCTACACCTTC
CASSSGERDGYTF
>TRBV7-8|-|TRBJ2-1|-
TGTGCCAGCAGCGATCAGATGGCCCACGTGGAGTTCTTC
CASSDQMAHVEFF
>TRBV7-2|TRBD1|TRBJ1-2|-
TGTGCCAGCAGCTCCTCGGACAGGCGCTATGGCTACACCTTC
CASSSSDRRYGYTF
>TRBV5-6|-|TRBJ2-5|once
TGTGCCAGCAGCTTCGGCAGGGTGGAGACCCAGTACTTC
CASSFGRVETQYF
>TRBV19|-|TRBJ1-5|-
TGTTCAGCCGGGAGGAACAGCAATCAGCCCCAGCATTTT
CSAGRNSNQPQHF
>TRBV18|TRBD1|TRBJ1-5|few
TGTGCCAGCTCACCGTCGACAGGGTCGGGCAATCAGCCCCAGCATTTT
CASSPSTGSGNQPQHF
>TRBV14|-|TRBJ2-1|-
TGTGCCAGCAGCCAAGTTCCTTGGAGCGGCTCCTACAATGAGCAGTTCTTC
CASSQVPWSGSYNEQFF
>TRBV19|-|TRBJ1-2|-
TGTGCCAGCGTACAGGGATTTAATGGCTACACCTTC
CASVQGFNGYTF
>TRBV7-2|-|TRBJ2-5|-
TGTGCCAGCAGGGAGGCCTATCGAGAGACCCAGTACTTC
CASREAYRETQYF
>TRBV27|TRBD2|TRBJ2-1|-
TGTGCCAGCAGTCGCAGCGGGGGCTCCTACAATGAGCAGTTCTTC
CASSRSGGSYNEQFF
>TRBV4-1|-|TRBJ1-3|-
TGCGCCAGCAGCCAAGGACAGGAGACTGGAAACACCATATATTTT
CASSQGQETGNTIYF
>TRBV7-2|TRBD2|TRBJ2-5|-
TGTGCCAGCAGCTTACGCGGACTAGCGGGGGTTCAAGAGACCCAGTACTTC
CASSLRGLAGVQETQYF
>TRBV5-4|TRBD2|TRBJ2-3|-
TGTGCCAGCAGCTTGGACCCCGGGGGGGCAGGAGATACGCAGTATTTT
CASSLDPGGAGDTQYF
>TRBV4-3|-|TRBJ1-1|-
TGCGCCAGCTCGGACAGACAGAACACTGAAGCTTTCTTT
CASSDRQNTEAFF
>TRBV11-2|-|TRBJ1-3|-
TGTGCCAGCAGCTTCCGGGGGACGCACGGAAACACCATATATTTT
CASSFRGTHGNTIYF
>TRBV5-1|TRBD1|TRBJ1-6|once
TGCGCCAGCAGCCCTGGACAGGGACGGCGTTCACCCCTCCACTTT
CASSPGQGRRSPLHF
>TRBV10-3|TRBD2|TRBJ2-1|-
TGTGCCATCAGCCTAGCGGGGGGACCCAATGAGCAGTTCTTC
CAISLAGGPNEQFF
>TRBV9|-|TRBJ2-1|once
TGTGCCAGCAGTATTGTCGGGGGAATGGGTCGCAATGAGCAGTTCTTC
CASSIVGGMGRNEQFF
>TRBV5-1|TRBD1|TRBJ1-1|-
TGCGCCAGCAGCCTTCGGACAGGAAGGGTAGACACTGAAGCTTTCTTT
CASSLRTGRVDTEAFF
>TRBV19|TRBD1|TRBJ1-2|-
TGTGCCAGTAGTGCGGGACAGGGGGCAGGGGGCTACACCTTC
CASSAGQGAGGYTF
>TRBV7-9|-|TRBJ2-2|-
TGTGCCAGCAGCGTCTCCGGGAGGAACACCGGGGAGCTGTTTTTT
CASSVSGRNTGELFF
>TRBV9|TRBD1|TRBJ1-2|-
TGTGCCAGCAGCGGCGGACAGGGTTTTCATGGCTACACCTTC
CASSGGQGFHGYTF
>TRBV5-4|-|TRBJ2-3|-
TGTGCCAGCAGCTCACTGCCGACAGATACGCAGTATTTT
CASSSLPTDTQYF
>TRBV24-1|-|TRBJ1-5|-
TGTGCCACCAGTATAATCGATGGGCAGGGGAATCAGCCCCAGCATTTT
CATSIIDGQGNQPQHF
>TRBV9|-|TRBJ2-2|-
TGTGCCAGCAACGCGGGGCTTAGGACCGGGGAGCTGTTTTTT
CASNAGLRTGELFF
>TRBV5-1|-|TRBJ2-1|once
TGCGCCAGCAGCCCCGACAGGAATGGTAAGGGAGAGCAGTTCTTC
CASSPDRNGKGEQFF
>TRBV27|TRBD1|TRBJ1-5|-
TGTGCCAGCAGTCCGGGACAGATTAATCAGCCCCAGCATTTT
CASSPGQINQPQHF
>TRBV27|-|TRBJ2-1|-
TGTGCCAGCAGGAAAAGGGGCGAGAGGTTCTCCTACAATGAGCAGTTCTTC
CASRKRGERFSYNEQFF
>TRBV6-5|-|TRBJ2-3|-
TGTGCCAGCAGCCCCGTAAGGCTACAGAGTGATACGCAGTATTTT
CASSPVRLQSDTQYF
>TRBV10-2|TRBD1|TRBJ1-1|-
TGCGCCAGCAGTGAAGGAACAGGGGGCTCTGAAGCTTTCTTT
CASSEGTGGSEAFF
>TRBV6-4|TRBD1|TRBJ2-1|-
TGTGCCAGCAGTGACTCGGCCAGGGGGTCCTCCTACAATGAGCAGTTCTTC
CASSDSARGSSYNEQFF
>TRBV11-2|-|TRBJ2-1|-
TGTGCCAGCAGCTTAGTCCGGGGTGGCGGTGAGCAGTTCTTC
CASSLVRGGGEQFF
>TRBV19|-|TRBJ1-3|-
TGTGCCAGTAGCAGGCAGCCCGCGCGAAACACCATATATTTT
CASSRQPARNTIYF
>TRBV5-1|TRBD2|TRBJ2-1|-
TGCGCCAGCAGCCTTTGGACTAGCTCAAGCTCCTACAATGAGCAGTTCTTC
CASSLWTSSSSYNEQFF
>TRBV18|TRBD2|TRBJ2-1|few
TGTGCCAGCTCACTAAGGACTAGCGGAAGTTACTACAATGAGCAGTTCTTC
CASSLRTSGSYYNEQFF